Following are 16 T cell receptor beta chains from one sample sequenced in a study of regulatory T cells in long-lasting Graves disease. TCR beta libraries were built with iRepertoire HTBI primers and Arm-PCR of CDR3 regions. TCRdb itself ran the multiplex PCR reads through MiXCR, one entry per CDR3 protein. The sample includes about half a million distinct CDR3 sequences, around 12% of them seen just once. The time point is: newly diagnosed GD, antithyroid drugs for less than 3 months. Extracted RNA from PBMCs served as the source of the TCR library. The sample also formed part of further work on T cells in Graves' hyperthyroidism and ophthalmopathy.

The starting material was peripheral blood mononuclear cells (PBMCs), obtained at new diagnosis, from a patient treated with antithyroid drugs. The receptor set was obtained from a young woman with Graves disease.

In this sample, this clonotype turned up many times. The chain couples TRBV4-1 to TRBJ2-1, with 7 bases aligning to TRBD2. The J call may be in error: the DNA end matches TRBJ2-5 better. The CDR3 consists of 15 residues. Per germline, CDR1 MGHRA and CDR2 YSYEKL. DNA of the CDR3: TGCGCCAGCAGCCAAGGAGGGAGGGCCACAGAGACCCAGTACTTC. Protein: CASSQGGRATETQYF.

This clonotype has ten or more counts. V usage is TRBV28 and J usage is TRBJ2-1; D not resolved. V was shortened by 7 bases and J by 3 bases, with 13 bases between the two germline ends. The CDR3 totals 14 residues. Germline V gene data show CDR1 as MDHEN and CDR2 as SYDVKM. The CDR3 loop reads CASTAGFDYNEQFF. CDR3 in DNA: TGTGCCAGCACGGCCGGGTTTGACTACAATGAGCAGTTCTTC.

At least ten counts were recorded for this clonotype. The V and J genes are TRBV28 and TRBJ2-3, with TRBD2 matching over 9 bases. The V segment lost 5 bases and the J segment 6 bases; nucleotides outside the gene matches: 12. The CDR3 spans 16 residues. Germline loops: CDR1 MDHEN, CDR2 SYDVKM. The CDR3 coding sequence is TGTGCCAGCAGTGCCGCGGGAGCGGGAGGTTGGGATACGCAGTATTTT. Translation gives CASSAAGAGGWDTQYF. The variable domain in full, with the rest retrieved from reference TRBV28 and TRBJ2-3, is DVKVTQSSRYLVKRTGEKVFLECVQDMDHENMFWYRQDPGLGLRLIYFSYDVKMKEKGDIPEGYSVSREKKERFSLILESASTNQTSMYLCASSAAGAGGWDTQYFGPGTRLTVL.

The chain employs TRBV30 and TRBJ2-2; D remains unclear. V was cut by 2 bases and J by 0 bases, with 16 bases left in between. The CDR3 consists of 17 residues. Per the germline V gene, CDR1 is GTSNPN and CDR2 is SVGIG (reference sequence). The CDR3 DNA is TGTGCCTGGAGTATTACCGGGCCTCTAGCGAACACCGGGGAGCTGTTTTTT. Translating it yields CAWSITGPLANTGELFF.

This clonotype was recorded many times. V and J are TRBV11-1 and TRBJ2-7, with a weak D call TRBD1 (6 bases). This CDR3 region has 15 residues. The germline CDR1 and CDR2 sequences are SGHAT and FQDESV (reference sequence). Trimming pared 1 base from V and 5 bases from J, leaving 15 bases between. DNA for the CDR3: TGTGCCAGCAGCTTAGAGGGGGAGCGTTCGGACGAGCAGTACTTC. This encodes CASSLEGERSDEQYF. The full variable domain, rest sourced from reference TRBV11-1 and TRBJ2-7, is EAEVAQSPRYKITEKSQAVAFWCDPISGHATLYWYRQILGQGPELLVQFQDESVVDDSQLPKDRFSAERLKGVDSTLKIQPAELGDSAMYLCASSLEGERSDEQYFGPGTRLTVT.

This clonotype appeared many times. The chain is built from TRBV11-3 and TRBJ2-2; the D call may be TRBD1 or TRBD2 (5 bases each). Germline values: CDR1 SGHNT, CDR2 YENEEA. CDR3 length: 15 amino acids. V was cut by 5 bases and J by 0 bases, with 10 bases left in between. In DNA, the CDR3 is TGTGCCAGCAGCCTGGGACGGGCGAACACCGGGGAGCTGTTTTTT. As protein: CASSLGRANTGELFF. Supplemented by reference TRBV11-3 and TRBJ2-2, the full variable domain reads EAGVVQSPRYKIIEKKQPVAFWCNPISGHNTLYWYLQNLGQGPELLIRYENEEAVDDSQLPKDRFSAERLKGVDSTLKIQPAELGDSAVYLCASSLGRANTGELFFGEGSRLTVL.

The table lists this clonotype with many counts. The CDR3 spells CASREPGQINEKLFF. In DNA, the CDR3 is TGTGCCAGCAGGGAACCGGGACAAATTAATGAAAAACTGTTTTTT. This chain connects TRBV28 to TRBJ1-4; perhaps TRBD1 as D (6 bases). CDR3 length: 15 residues. Trimming cost V 6 bases and J 4 bases, with 15 bases left between them. Germline V gene data show CDR1 as MDHEN and CDR2 as SYDVKM.

The CDR3 protein is CASIRGPGTGELFF. Here the CDR3 DNA reads TGTGCCAGCATTAGGGGGCCGGGGACCGGGGAGCTGTTTTTT. This chain connects TRBV28 to TRBJ2-2, with 7 bases aligning to TRBD1. The germline gives CDR1 MDHEN, CDR2 SYDVKM. With V trimmed by 7 bases and J by 5 bases, 7 bases remained unmatched. The CDR3 extends over 14 amino acids.

This clonotype was seen more than once but under ten times. This chain connects TRBV10-3 to TRBJ1-3; D remains ambiguous. V lost 6 bases to trimming and J lost 4 bases, with 10 bases between them. The CDR3 length is 13 residues. Germline CDR1 is ENHRY and CDR2 is SYGVKD. The DNA for the CDR3 is TGTGCCATCAGACAGACCACCGGAAACACCATATATTTT. It is translated as CAIRQTTGNTIYF.

This clonotype was recorded at least ten times. This sequence joins TRBV4-3 and TRBJ1-2, with TRBD1 matching over 10 bases. After removal of 0 bases from V and 2 bases from J, the junction contained 3 bases not matched to a gene. This CDR3 is built from 16 residues. Germline V lookup: CDR1 LGHNA, CDR2 YSLEER. The CDR3 protein is CASSQDATGGNYGYTF. The DNA of the CDR3 is TGCGCCAGCAGCCAAGATGCGACAGGGGGCAACTATGGCTACACCTTC.

The genes are TRBV28 and TRBJ2-7; D possibly corresponds to TRBD2 (5 bases). V lost 5 bases and J 4 bases, leaving 12 bases between the germline ends. The CDR3 is 13 amino acids. In germline, CDR1 is MDHEN, CDR2 SYDVKM. The CDR3 sequence: CASSPPGVYEQYF. In DNA form, the CDR3 reads TGTGCCAGCAGTCCCCCCGGGGTGTACGAGCAGTACTTC.

This sequence joins TRBV3-1 and TRBJ1-1, with 7 bases fitting TRBD1. Unmatched junction bases numbered 11, after V lost 6 bases and J lost 4 bases. Germline V lookup: CDR1 LGHDT, CDR2 YNNKEL (reference sequence). CDR3 length: 15 amino acids. CDR3 sequence: CASSSPFGDSTEAFF. In DNA form, the CDR3 reads TGTGCCAGCAGTTCACCTTTCGGGGACAGCACTGAAGCTTTCTTT. Based on the CDR3 plus reference TRBV3-1 and TRBJ1-1, the full variable domain is DTAVSQTPKYLVTQMGNDKSIKCEQNLGHDTMYWYKQDSKKFLKIMFSYNNKELIINETVPNRFSPKSPDKAHLNLHINSLELGDSAVYFCASSSPFGDSTEAFFGQGTRLTVV.

This clonotype was counted a few times. The rearrangement uses TRBV7-2 and TRBJ1-5; 7 nucleotides align to TRBD1. Losses at the gene ends were 5 bases for V and 11 bases for J; bases not matched to a gene: 9. The CDR3 has 13 amino acids. Germline loops: CDR1 SGHTA, CDR2 FQGNSA. CDR3 DNA sequence: TGTGCCAGCAGCGCCTCGACAGGGTGGGCCCAGCATTTT. It yields the protein CASSASTGWAQHF.

This clonotype was seen ten or more times. V gene TRBV6-2 or TRBV6-3 combines with J gene TRBJ2-5; D unresolved. V lost 6 bases to trimming and J lost 5 bases, with 10 bases between them. Germline loops: CDR1 MNHEY, CDR2 SVGEGT. This CDR3 has 12 amino acids. CDR3 coding DNA: TGTGCCAGCAGCCCCGACCCCGAGACCCAGTACTTC. Protein sequence: CASSPDPETQYF.

Ten or more counts support this clonotype. This chain connects TRBV11-2 to TRBJ1-1; D unresolved. V lost 3 bases to trimming and J lost 0 bases, with 14 bases between them. CDR3 length: 16 amino acids. CDR1 is SGHAT and CDR2 is FQNNGV in the germline V gene. CDR3 DNA: TGTGCCAGCAGCTTGGACTCCCCGGGATTGAACACTGAAGCTTTCTTT. This translates into CASSLDSPGLNTEAFF. The variable domain in full, completed from reference TRBV11-2 and TRBJ1-1, reads EAGVAQSPRYKIIEKRQSVAFWCNPISGHATLYWYQQILGQGPKLLIQFQNNGVVDDSQLPKDRFSAERLKGVDSTLKIQPAKLEDSAVYLCASSLDSPGLNTEAFFGQGTRLTVV.

The rearrangement joins TRBV20-1 to TRBJ2-1; D call uncertain. The CDR3 is 13 amino acids. The germline gives CDR1 DFQATT, CDR2 SNEGSKA (reference sequence). V gave up 6 bases and J gave up 7 bases, with 16 bases separating them. CDR3 nucleotides: TGCAGTGCCCCGGCCGCCCGTGTTAATGAGCAGTTCTTC. Translation gives CSAPAARVNEQFF.